This TCR beta chain comes out of a study of Tregs in tolerant kidney transplant recipients (dated by TCRdb to between 2018 and 2021). Describing the broader study: TCRbeta sequencing was used in the study to identify donor-specific regulatory T cells before combined kidney and bone marrow transplantation, and the identified cells were then tracked after transplant.

The full study reports these points: The study was limited by small patient numbers, and the findings need validation in larger populations and under other immunosuppression protocols. Biological reproducibility was not examined directly, but technical replication error appeared to be minimal. Donor-specific Treg expansion was found to exceed global Treg expansion in tolerant patients, suggesting antigen-driven rather than nonspecific expansion. For some patients, the PCR primers changed as time went on, which meant samples from those patients could not be compared with one another at the nucleotide level. Expanding Tregs with activated donor B cells appeared to identify the most biologically relevant and donor-specific TCRbeta repertoire.

The CDR3 runs 16 amino acids, cysteine and phenylalanine included. CDR3 DNA only is kept here, 48 bases in frame from base 1. CDR1 and CDR2, per the germline V gene, are SGHNT and YENEEA. The germline V end is reduced by 2 bases and the J end by 7 bases; junction bases left unmatched: 10. On this clone: The antigen it recognizes is unknown. No base quality values were provided; no much bigger clone lies one nucleotide off.

The transplants used related donors with nonmyeloablative bone marrow transplantation, and mixed chimerism in the human trials was transient. Unstimulated Tregs (CD4+CD25+CD127-), CD4+ non-Tregs (CD4+CD25-), CD4 and CD8 cells were FACS-sorted from thawed PBMCs. Patients were a few combined kidney and bone marrow transplant recipients from the ITN036ST trial, and only these trial subjects had samples available. Healthy control blood was separated into PBMCs by Ficoll density gradient and cryopreserved, and patient PBMCs were collected both before and after transplant. For TCRbeta CDR3 sequencing, genomic DNA was extracted from sorted cells using the QIAGEN DNeasy Blood and Tissue Kit. High-throughput TCRbeta CDR3 sequencing, which included PCR amplification with bias correction and internal controls, was done commercially through immunoSEQ. As for how the authors treated the data: A unique productive TCRbeta sequence was defined by the CDR3 nucleotide sequence when primers matched, and otherwise by the CDR3 amino acid sequence together with the Vbeta and Jbeta genes. To correct sorting error, sequences shared between sorted populations at a frequency ratio of 2:1 or less were removed; the rest were assigned to the higher population. Sequences were defined as donor-reactive when expanded at least 5-fold in CFSE-low cells versus unstimulated cells and present at a frequency of at least 0.01% in CFSE-low cells. Repertoire divergence was quantified by Jensen-Shannon divergence calculated from the top 100 TCRbeta sequences ranked by frequency. When a sample had multiple sequencing runs, each run was corrected for sorting error separately and the runs were then pooled. What TCRdb holds here is the immuneACCESS table cut down to in-frame rearrangements. Part of the clones is not present; checked against another copy, under half of the missing clones reflect an unresolved V gene, and the others are unexplained. The V and J calls and clone size are taken from that table; D and trimming were inferred from the DNA. This sample has 84,000 or so clones in its table, and roughly 93% of those were observed once. The ten top clones hold 1.6% of the sample.

The receptor chain draws on TRBV11-3 and TRBJ2-1; TRBD2 agrees with 8 junctional bases. This specimen was CD4+ T cells from blood (PBMCs), taken 12 months after the transplant. The TCR sequence derives from a human patient who received a combined kidney and bone marrow transplant. Donor T cells from the graft may be present among the T cells after a transplant. CDR3 sequence: CASSLPIGRAGNEQFF. Read as DNA, the sequence is TGTGCCAGCAGCTTACCGATCGGGAGGGCGGGGAATGAGCAGTTCTTC.